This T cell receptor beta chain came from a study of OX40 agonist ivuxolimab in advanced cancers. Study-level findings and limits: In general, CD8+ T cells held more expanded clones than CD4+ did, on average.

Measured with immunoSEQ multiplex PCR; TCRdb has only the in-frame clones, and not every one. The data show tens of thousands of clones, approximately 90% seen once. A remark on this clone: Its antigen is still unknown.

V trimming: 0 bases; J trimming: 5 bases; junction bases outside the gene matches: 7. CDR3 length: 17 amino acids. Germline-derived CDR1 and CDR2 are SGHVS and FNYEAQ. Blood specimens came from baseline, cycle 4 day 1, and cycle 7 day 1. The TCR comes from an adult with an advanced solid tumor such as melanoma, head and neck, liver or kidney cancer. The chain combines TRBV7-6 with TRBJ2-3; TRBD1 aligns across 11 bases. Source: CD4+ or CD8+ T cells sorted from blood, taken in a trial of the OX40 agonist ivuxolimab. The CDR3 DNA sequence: TGTGCCAGCAGCTTAGCGGTAGCCGGGACAGGGGGAGATACGCAGTATTTT. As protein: CASSLAVAGTGGDTQYF.